The subject of this entry is one T cell receptor (beta chain). Participants, about 18 to 89 years old, spanned under 25 US areas. CDR1 is MNHNY and CDR2 is SVGAGI in the germline V gene (reference sequence). The ends lost 6 bases at V and 3 bases at J; junction bases unmatched: 11. This CDR3 is built from 15 residues. This record comes from a study of blood T cell repertoires in COVID-19. Overall study: COVID-19 samples from acute and convalescent phases originated in the United States, Italy and Spain. PBMCs, B-cell-depleted T cells, or T cells provided the cDNA or gDNA that made up the material.

Produced via immunoSEQ multiplex PCR; TCRdb's table is partial and in-frame only. The table shows just over 350,000 clones, with roughly 84% occurring only once. The TCR comes from a woman in her 30s who had recovered from COVID-19. The chain combines TRBV6-6 with TRBJ2-7; TRBD1 matches at 7 bases. The sequencing input was PBMCs or T cells enriched from blood (not recorded which). The CDR3 here is CASSLGQRISYEQYF. As DNA, the CDR3 is TGTGCCAGCAGCCTGGGACAGAGAATCAGCTACGAGCAGTACTTC.